This TCR beta chain was documented in a study of shared clonotypes between healthy human individuals (dated by TCRdb to the early 2020s). In terms of the full investigation: A couple of women and a few men aged 18 to 49 years were included in the cohort. Different laboratories and diverse techniques were used to prepare libraries and sequence TCR repertoires, to increase sequencing depth and limit assay-specific biases. To estimate repertoire size and how much clonotype sharing occurs between individuals, the study deeply sequenced the blood TCR repertoires of five healthy adults. Each donor's leukapheresis produced roughly between roughly 0.85 and 9.5 billion PBMCs.

TCR CDR3 regions were amplified from genomic DNA by multiplex PCR using the deep immunoSEQ assay. Extracted genomic DNA from each cell subset was spread evenly across all wells of several immunoSEQ 96-well plates, with each plate serving as a replicate. For unsorted PBMC, around 330 ng genomic DNA, equal to roughly 32,000 T cell genomes, was loaded into each replicate PCR. Ten immunoSEQ deep assay plates were used to sequence unsorted PBMC genomic DNA. The purified libraries were quantified using a Qubit 3.0 fluorometer, sized with a Bioanalyzer 2100, and then quantified again using the KAPA Library Quantification kit. Each immunoSEQ 96-well plate was sequenced on its own single-read 150-cycle Illumina NextSeq 550 flow cell. The authors processed their data as follows. Because only junctional sequences without quality scores were contained in the immunoSEQ output, filtering matching that applied to full-length reads could not be performed. To assign V/J genes and CDR3, sequences were annotated against IMGT germline references using PyIR, a Python wrapper for IgBLAST v1.9. Any read was removed if the V/J assignment was weak (E-value above 1e-6), the CDR3 was missing, or the read contained stop codons, out-of-frame junctions, or ambiguous translated residues. V3J clonotypes were defined by identical inferred V gene, J gene, and CDR3 amino acid sequence. Percentage overlap between repertoires was computed as shared unique clonotypes divided by the size of the smaller repertoire. Repertoire richness was assessed with RTK rarefaction, the Chao1 estimator, and Recon v2.1 estimates of unobserved clonotypes. TCRdb stores this immuneACCESS table with in-frame sequences only. Part of the clones is absent; in the studies checked, under half of the shortfall reflects unresolved V genes, and no reason is known for the rest. D and trimming come from the DNA, and the V and J calls and clone size come from that table. The sample contains about 560,000 clones, around 80% of them found a single time. 12% of the sample lies in the top ten.

The CDR3, from cysteine to phenylalanine, totals 16 residues. CDR3 DNA only is kept here, 48 bases in frame from base 1. V is pruned by 3 bases and J by 3 bases, leaving 8 bases of the junction without a gene match. Looking up the germline V gene yields CDR1 SGHTA and CDR2 FQGTGA. Comment on this clone: It lacks a known antigen. Within one base of it there is no much larger clone, and no base qualities were kept.

Here is what the overall study found, with its caveats: Pairwise subsampling led to the expectation that sequencing depth would affect the degree of clonotype sharing among donors. Because the study included a small number of donors, the genetic and exposure-history diversity represented was limited. Sampling was restricted to blood, and TCR repertoires in tissue are likely to differ from TCR repertoires in blood.

Healthy HIV-negative adults with no recently reported acute infections or vaccinations were included as donors. Every donor was a Caucasian adult living in Nashville, Tennessee, USA. For unsorted samples, around 85 million PBMCs were counted, and genomic DNA was extracted using the QIAamp DNA Blood Mini kit. After blood collection by leukapheresis, PBMCs were isolated using Ficoll-Histopaque density gradient centrifugation and then cryopreserved in the vapor phase of liquid nitrogen. The chain employs TRBV7-3 and TRBJ2-3; 8 bases in the junction line up with TRBD2. This receptor was taken from a woman between 40 and 55 years old in good health. Some clones in this sample may be carry-over from other donors' samples. The sequencing input was PBMCs. Here is the DNA: TGTGCCAGCAGCTTGGGCGGGAGGTACGGAACAGATACGCAGTATTTT. It translates to CASSLGGRYGTDTQYF.